This TCR beta chain was observed in a study of T cell responses to AZD1222 COVID-19 vaccine. Study-level background: Second doses that came at about 4 or about 12 weeks were put together.

Germline V CDR1 and CDR2: SGHAT, FQNNGV. Trimming pared 4 bases from V and 0 bases from J, leaving 10 bases between. The CDR3 spans 15 residues. About this clone itself: The antigen is undetermined.

Repertoires were generated with immunoSEQ multiplex PCR, while TCRdb's copy carries only in-frame clones and drops some. Of around 100,000 clones listed, 70% to 90% are singletons. Study-wide results and caveats: Among AZD1222 vaccinees, only 5 to 7 were seropositive at baseline.

Source: peripheral blood, taken on day 0 of AZD1222 vaccination. The source is an adult in good health. The genes are TRBV11-2 and TRBJ1-3; the D gene is possibly TRBD1 (5 bases). The CDR3 DNA reads as TGTGCCAGCAGCTCCGGACACCACTCTGGAAACACCATATATTTT. Its translation: CASSSGHHSGNTIYF. The variable domain in full, with the rest retrieved from reference TRBV11-2 and TRBJ1-3, is EAGVAQSPRYKIIEKRQSVAFWCNPISGHATLYWYQQILGQGPKLLIQFQNNGVVDDSQLPKDRFSAERLKGVDSTLKIQPAKLEDSAVYLCASSSGHHSGNTIYFGEGSWLTVV.